A selection of T cell receptor beta chains follows, all from one sample in a study of cytotoxic CD8 clonotypes in ibrutinib-treated CLL. This table comes from immunoSEQ multiplex PCR, and its TCRdb copy is limited to in-frame clones, with some not included. The sample shows 150,000 or so clones, roughly 80% of them seen only once. Sequencing was performed on PBMCs, taken after 24 months of ibrutinib treatment. These receptor sequences come from a human donor with chronic lymphocytic leukemia. Both conserved end residues are part of each CDR3. The D gene is left open where the match is weak. Size is stated for part of the rows, as once, few or many counts, or as a class when the clone is expanded.

d_call	clone_size	v_call	j_call	cdr3_length	cdr3_aa	cdr3_nt
TRBD1	-	TRBV19	TRBJ1-3	15	CASSSRTGSGNTIYF	TGTGCCAGTAGTTCTAGGACAGGCTCTGGAAACACCATATATTTT
-	once	TRBV5-1	TRBJ2-6	15	CASSLAGTGANVLTF	TGCGCCAGCAGCTTGGCAGGGACTGGGGCCAACGTCCTGACTTTC
-	-	TRBV30	TRBJ1-2	13	CAWSVSGLGGYTF	TGTGCCTGGAGTGTATCCGGCCTGGGTGGCTACACCTTC
-	-	TRBV7-9	TRBJ1-1	15	CASSLLSRTPAEAFF	TGTGCCAGCAGCCTGCTTAGTCGAACTCCCGCTGAAGCTTTCTTT
-	-	TRBV6-5	TRBJ1-4	14	CASRRDILNEKLFF	TGTGCCAGCCGACGGGACATACTTAATGAAAAACTGTTTTTT
-	once	TRBV19	TRBJ1-1	13	CASSMRGSTEAFF	TGTGCCAGTAGTATGCGGGGGTCCACTGAAGCTTTCTTT
TRBD2	-	TRBV27	TRBJ2-7	14	CASGTSGRSYEQYF	TGTGCCAGCGGGACTAGCGGGAGGTCGTACGAGCAGTACTTC
TRBD1	-	TRBV9	TRBJ2-3	15	CASSFGTGIPDTQYF	TGTGCCAGCAGCTTCGGGACAGGTATCCCAGATACGCAGTATTTT
-	-	TRBV5-1	TRBJ1-1	12	CASSSGNTEAFF	TGCGCCAGCAGCTCAGGGAACACTGAAGCTTTCTTT
-	-	TRBV19	TRBJ1-5	13	CASSKEGNQPQHF	TGTGCCAGTAGTAAGGAGGGGAATCAGCCCCAGCATTTT
TRBD2	-	TRBV7-9	TRBJ2-2	15	CASSMGLAGNRELFF	TGTGCCAGCAGCATGGGACTAGCGGGGAACCGGGAGCTGTTTTTT
TRBD2	-	TRBV7-3	TRBJ2-1	17	CASSKGGGGLAGNEQFF	TGTGCCAGCAGCAAAGGCGGTGGGGGACTAGCGGGAAACGAGCAGTTCTTC
TRBD1	-	TRBV5-6	TRBJ2-7	14	CASSLRDSSYEQYF	TGTGCCAGCAGCTTGCGGGACAGCTCCTACGAGCAGTACTTC
-	-	TRBV5-1	TRBJ2-3	15	CASSTDPGREDTQYF	TGCGCCAGCAGCACAGACCCAGGAAGGGAAGATACGCAGTATTTT
-	-	TRBV6-5	TRBJ2-5	13	CASSRGLGETQYF	TGTGCCAGCAGTAGGGGTCTCGGGGAGACCCAGTACTTC
TRBD2	-	TRBV11-2	TRBJ2-7	17	CASSLGSGGLSSYEQYF	TGTGCCAGCAGCTTGGGCTCCGGGGGACTAAGCTCCTACGAGCAGTACTTC
-	few	TRBV6-6	TRBJ1-2	14	CASSYSTWSDGYTF	TGTGCCAGCAGTTACTCGACGTGGAGCGATGGCTACACCTTC
-	many	TRBV9	TRBJ2-3	14	CASSVAGHGDTQYF	TGTGCCAGCAGCGTAGCGGGGCACGGGGATACGCAGTATTTT
-	-	TRBV4-2	TRBJ1-3	16	CASSQVEGNPGNTIYF	TGTGCCAGCAGCCAAGTCGAGGGAAACCCTGGAAACACCATATATTTT
-	-	TRBV25-1	TRBJ2-7	13	CASSDPHSYEQYF	TGTGCCAGCAGTGACCCGCATTCCTACGAGCAGTACTTC
-	once	TRBV5-8	TRBJ1-5	14	CASGRGNLVQPQHF	TGTGCCAGCGGGAGGGGGAATTTAGTTCAGCCCCAGCATTTT
TRBD1	-	TRBV6-1	TRBJ2-3	15	CASTPTGGRMDTQYF	TGTGCCAGCACCCCTACAGGGGGCAGAATGGATACGCAGTATTTT
-	-	TRBV18	TRBJ1-1	14	CASSPEGAHTEAFF	TGTGCCAGCTCACCTGAAGGGGCGCATACTGAAGCTTTCTTT
-	-	TRBV6-1	TRBJ1-2	15	CASTISTVWRYGYTF	TGTGCCAGCACTATATCGACAGTCTGGCGCTATGGCTACACCTTC
-	-	TRBV6-5	TRBJ1-1	14	CASRPIRRLFEAFF	TGTGCCAGCAGACCAATTCGACGGCTATTTGAAGCTTTCTTT
-	-	TRBV9	TRBJ2-3	15	CASSARDIVTGTQYF	TGTGCCAGCAGCGCCCGGGACATAGTAACGGGTACGCAGTATTTT
-	once	TRBV7-8	TRBJ1-2	16	CASSPRTQGLWGGYTF	TGTGCCAGCAGCCCCAGAACACAGGGACTCTGGGGAGGCTACACCTTC
-	-	TRBV7-9	TRBJ2-7	12	CASSSVGDEQYF	TGTGCCAGCAGCTCAGTGGGGGACGAGCAGTACTTC
-	once	TRBV10-3	TRBJ1-2	15	CAISDGTSNNYGYTF	TGTGCCATCAGTGATGGCACTTCAAATAACTATGGCTACACCTTC